Below, 19 T cell receptor beta chains from the same sample are listed, as sequenced in a study of T cells after yellow fever vaccination. MiXCR, applied by TCRdb to the 5' RACE reads, yields one record per CDR3 protein. The sample includes about 340,000 distinct CDR3 sequences, around 13% seen only once; the top ten take about 3%. The material sequenced was CD4+ T cells sorted from PBMCs, taken 15 days after the yellow fever booster vaccination. The receptors were gathered from a man in his late teens or twenties who received the YFV17D yellow fever vaccine.

This clonotype was seen repeatedly, ten times or more. This rearrangement joins TRBV20-1 to TRBJ2-3; 11 nucleotides line up with TRBD2. Germline V gene data show CDR1 as DFQATT and CDR2 as SNEGSKA (reference sequence). V dropped 6 bases and J dropped 2; count of bases not matched to a gene: 7. The CDR3 is 15 residues long. CDR3 nucleotide sequence: TGCAGTGCGAGCGGGACTAGCGGAACCACAGATACGCAGTATTTT. Translating gives CSASGTSGTTDTQYF.

Here the CDR3 reads CASSHGPPRTYEQYF. The CDR3 DNA is TGTGCCAGCAGCCACGGGCCGCCCAGGACTTACGAGCAGTACTTC. The chain links TRBV3-1 to TRBJ2-7, with D tentatively TRBD2 (5 bases). CDR1 and CDR2 (germline): LGHDT, YNNKEL (reference sequence). The CDR3 spans 15 residues. The V end lost 3 bases, the J end lost 4 bases, and 16 bases lay between the germline ends.

The J gene is TRBJ2-6, the V gene TRBV7-2, with D unclear. This CDR3 has 20 amino acids. Germline V gene data show CDR1 as SGHTA and CDR2 as FQGNSA. Trimming shortened V by 2 bases and J by 5 bases, and 25 bases separated the two germline ends. CDR3 region: CASSLWQARSLFMWANVLTF. DNA for the CDR3: TGTGCCAGCAGCTTATGGCAAGCCCGCTCGTTATTTATGTGGGCCAACGTCCTGACTTTC.

This clonotype was seen only a few times. The CDR3 loop reads CASSSSGGAGANVLTF. In nucleotides, the CDR3 is TGCGCCAGCAGCTCTAGCGGGGGGGCTGGGGCCAACGTCCTGACTTTC. V is TRBV5-1 and J is TRBJ2-6; 12 bases map to TRBD2. Germline values: CDR1 SGHRS, CDR2 YFSETQ. The J segment lost 2 bases and the V segment lost 3 bases, leaving 0 bases of the junction unmatched. The CDR3 has 16 amino acids. Drawing the rest from reference TRBV5-1 and TRBJ2-6, the complete variable domain is KAGVTQTPRYLIKTRGQQVTLSCSPISGHRSVSWYQQTPGQGLQFLFEYFSETQRNKGNFPGRFSGRQFSNSRSEMNVSTLELGDSALYLCASSSSGGAGANVLTFGAGSRLTVL.

Points on this clonotype: The junction and the germline gene differ at one end; a read error may be behind it. The DNA of the CDR3 is TGCGCCAGCAGTTACCCACCGATCATGAATGAAAAACTGTTTTTT. Translated, it gives CASSYPPIMNEKLFF. V is TRBV6-2 or TRBV6-3 and J is TRBJ1-4; D unresolved. The CDR3 extends over 15 amino acids. Germline-derived CDR1 and CDR2 are MNHEY and SVGEGT.

This clonotype has only a few counts. This rearrangement joins TRBV12-3 or TRBV12-4 to TRBJ1-5; D unresolved. V was pared by 3 bases and J by 7 bases, with 13 bases between. The CDR3 runs 14 residues. CDR3 nucleotides: TGTGCCAGCAGTTTGTCCCAGGTGGGGCAGCCCCAGCATTTT. It specifies CASSLSQVGQPQHF.

This clonotype showed up just a few times. This chain links TRBV5-1 with TRBJ2-6, with a tentative D call TRBD2 (5 bases). Germline assignment: CDR1 SGHRS and CDR2 YFSETQ. The CDR3 has 18 residues. V was pared by 0 bases and J by 0 bases, with 13 bases between. CDR3 nucleotide sequence: TGCGCCAGCAGCTTGGGGACTCGGCTGGGCTCTGGGGCCAACGTCCTGACTTTC. Translated, it gives CASSLGTRLGSGANVLTF.

The sample holds many counts of this clonotype. This chain uses TRBV5-1 with TRBJ2-7; 7 bases align to TRBD1. V lost 8 bases to trimming and J lost 0 bases; unmatched junction nucleotides: 14. The CDR3 consists of 16 residues. Germline assignment: CDR1 SGHRS and CDR2 YFSETQ. As DNA, the CDR3 is TGCGCCAGTCAAAACCGGGACAGATCTGGCTCCTACGAGCAGTACTTC. It is translated as CASQNRDRSGSYEQYF.

This clonotype was picked up a small number of times. The rearrangement links TRBV15 to TRBJ2-1; 8 nucleotides agree with TRBD2. CDR1 and CDR2 from the germline V gene are LNHNV and YYDKDF (reference sequence). CDR3 length: 14 amino acids. V shed 8 bases, J shed 9 bases, and the junction held 12 bases outside the gene matches. The CDR3 nucleotides are TGTGCCACCCGCTTGGCGGGGGGCAGACTTGAGCAGTTCTTC. This translates into CATRLAGGRLEQFF.

CDR3 in amino acids: CASSLAGQNYNEQFF. DNA for the CDR3: TGTGCCAGCAGCTTGGCGGGACAAAACTACAATGAGCAGTTCTTC. The V and J genes are TRBV7-2 and TRBJ2-1, with D possibly being TRBD1 or TRBD2 (6 bases each). This CDR3 is 15 amino acids long. Germline V gene lookup returns CDR1 SGHTA and CDR2 FQGNSA. Trimming stripped 3 bases from V and 3 bases from J, with 12 bases between.

The chain couples TRBV5-1 to TRBJ1-6; the match to TRBD1 covers 7 bases. Germline values: CDR1 SGHRS, CDR2 YFSETQ. The CDR3 sequence is 16 residues long. V shed 2 bases, J shed 6 bases, and the junction held 8 bases outside the gene matches. CDR3 protein: CASSFGGGEVNSPLHF. The CDR3 DNA reads as TGCGCCAGCAGCTTCGGAGGGGGCGAGGTTAATTCACCCCTCCACTTT.

In the case of this clonotype: At one of its ends the junction is not consistent with the germline gene, which may arise from a read error. The chain uses TRBV24-1 and TRBJ2-3, with 8 bases fitting TRBD1. Germline assignment: CDR1 KGHDR and CDR2 SFDVKD. The CDR3 consists of 13 residues. In DNA form, the CDR3 reads TGTGCCGCCAGCGACAGGGGTACAGATACGCAGTATTTT. Translation: CAASDRGTDTQYF.

This chain links TRBV25-1 with TRBJ1-2, with TRBD1 matching over 9 bases. V was pared by 6 bases and J by 4 bases, with 6 bases of the junction left unmatched. The CDR3 is 14 residues long. The germline V gene has CDR1 MGHDK and CDR2 SYGVNS. The CDR3, as DNA: TGTGCCAGCAGGGGGACAGGGATGACCTATGGCTACACCTTC. Translated, it gives CASRGTGMTYGYTF.

This clonotype was seen only a few times. CDR3: CAIRSVRDTFYEQYV. CDR3 in DNA: TGTGCCATCAGATCCGTCCGGGACACTTTCTACGAGCAGTACGTC. V and J are TRBV10-3 and TRBJ2-7; possible D gene TRBD1, 6 bases. Germline CDR1 and CDR2: ENHRY and SYGVKD. CDR3 size: 15 residues. Trimming took 6 bases from V and 3 from J, leaving 18 bases between them.

The V call is TRBV7-2, the J call TRBJ2-1, with 8 bases identical to TRBD1. The CDR3 runs to 14 residues. In germline, CDR1 is SGHTA, CDR2 FQGNSA. V lost 3 bases and J lost 9; bases outside the gene matches: 7. The CDR3 loop reads CASSLDRVGGEQFF. The CDR3 nucleotides read TGTGCCAGCAGCTTGGACAGGGTAGGAGGTGAGCAGTTCTTC.

This sequence joins TRBV7-9 and TRBJ2-5, with D maybe TRBD2 (7 bases). Germline-derived CDR1 and CDR2 are SEHNR and FQNEAQ (reference sequence). The CDR3 is 15 residues long. V lost 2 bases, J lost 5 bases, and 15 bases lay in between. CDR3 in amino acids: CASSLTGGPLETQYF. The DNA of the CDR3 is TGTGCCAGCAGCTTAACCGGGGGGCCCTTGGAGACCCAGTACTTC.

This chain uses TRBV19 with TRBJ2-1; no firm D call. Germline lookup yields CDR1 LNHDA and CDR2 SQIVND (reference sequence). This CDR3 comprises 15 residues. With 7 bases removed from V and 1 base from J, the gap between germline ends came to 14 bases. The CDR3 nucleotides are TGTGCCAGTACCCTCGGACGGCGGTCCTACAATGAGCAGTTCTTC. This gives the protein CASTLGRRSYNEQFF. The full variable domain, in which reference TRBV19 and TRBJ2-1 provide the parts outside the CDR3, is DGGITQSPKYLFRKEGQNVTLSCEQNLNHDAMYWYRQDPGQGLRLIYYSQIVNDFQKGDIAEGYSVSREKKESFPLTVTSAQKNPTAFYLCASTLGRRSYNEQFFGPGTRLTVL.

The CDR3 region is CASSIPGGSPLHF. The CDR3 nucleotides read TGTGCCAGTAGTATCCCCGGGGGTTCACCCCTCCACTTT. This chain joins TRBV19 and TRBJ1-6, with a weak D call TRBD1 (5 bases). Germline V gives CDR1 LNHDA, CDR2 SQIVND (reference sequence). This CDR3 contains 13 residues. The V end was cut by 3 bases, the J end by 9 bases, with 9 bases between.

This clonotype showed up just a few times. The J gene is TRBJ1-2, the V gene TRBV6-1, with 8 bases aligning to TRBD1. V trimming: 7 bases; J trimming: 8 bases; junction bases outside the gene matches: 15. Looked up from germline, CDR1 is MNHNS and CDR2 is SASEGT. The CDR3 sequence is 15 residues long. CDR3 amino acids: CASTPRNGQGLGYTF. The CDR3 region has the DNA TGTGCCAGCACTCCAAGGAACGGACAGGGATTGGGCTACACCTTC.